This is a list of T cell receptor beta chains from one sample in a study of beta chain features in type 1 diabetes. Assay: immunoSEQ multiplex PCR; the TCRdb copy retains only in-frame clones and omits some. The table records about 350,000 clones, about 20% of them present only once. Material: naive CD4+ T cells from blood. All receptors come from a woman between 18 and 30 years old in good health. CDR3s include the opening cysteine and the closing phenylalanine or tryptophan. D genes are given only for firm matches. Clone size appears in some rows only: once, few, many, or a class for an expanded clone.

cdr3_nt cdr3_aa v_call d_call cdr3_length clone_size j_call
TGTGCCAGCAGCTTAGTGGTTGCGGGGGGGCATAATACGCAGTATTTT CASSLVVAGGHNTQYF TRBV7-8 TRBD2 16 - TRBJ2-3
TGTGCCAGCAGCCAAACCGGGACAGGGTATGGCTACACCTTC CASSQTGTGYGYTF TRBV7-9 TRBD1 14 - TRBJ1-2
TGTGCCAGCAGCTACGAGGGGAGGGCCCAGCATTTT CASSYEGRAQHF TRBV7-2 - 12 few TRBJ1-5
TGTGCCAGCAGCTTGGCCGGGACACGGATACTCTATGGCTACACCTTC CASSLAGTRILYGYTF TRBV5-4 - 16 - TRBJ1-2
TGCGCCAGCAGCTTGGGAGAAGAGACCCAGTACTTC CASSLGEETQYF TRBV5-1 - 12 few TRBJ2-5
TGTGCCAGCAGCGTGGGGCAGGGGGCGGGGGATACGCAGTATTTT CASSVGQGAGDTQYF TRBV9 TRBD1 15 - TRBJ2-3
TGTGCCAGCAGCGCGTCATCACTAGCGGGAGGGGGGAATGAGCAGTTCTTC CASSASSLAGGGNEQFF TRBV9 TRBD2 17 few TRBJ2-1
TGTGCCAGCAGCCTAACAGGGTTAGATACGCAGTATTTT CASSLTGLDTQYF TRBV5-4 - 13 - TRBJ2-3
TGTGCCTGGAGCCGCGGAGGGATTGGCGAGCAGTACTTC CAWSRGGIGEQYF TRBV30 - 13 few TRBJ2-7
TGTGCCAGCAGTTACCTGGACTCTTCCCTTCACCCCCTCCACTTT CASSYLDSSLHPLHF TRBV6-6 - 15 few TRBJ1-6
TGTGCCAGCAGACCAGTGGGCCCAGAGACCCAGTACTTC CASRPVGPETQYF TRBV6-6 - 13 - TRBJ2-5
TGTGCCAGCAGCGGACAGGGGGATGAGCAGTTCTTC CASSGQGDEQFF TRBV2 TRBD1 12 - TRBJ2-1